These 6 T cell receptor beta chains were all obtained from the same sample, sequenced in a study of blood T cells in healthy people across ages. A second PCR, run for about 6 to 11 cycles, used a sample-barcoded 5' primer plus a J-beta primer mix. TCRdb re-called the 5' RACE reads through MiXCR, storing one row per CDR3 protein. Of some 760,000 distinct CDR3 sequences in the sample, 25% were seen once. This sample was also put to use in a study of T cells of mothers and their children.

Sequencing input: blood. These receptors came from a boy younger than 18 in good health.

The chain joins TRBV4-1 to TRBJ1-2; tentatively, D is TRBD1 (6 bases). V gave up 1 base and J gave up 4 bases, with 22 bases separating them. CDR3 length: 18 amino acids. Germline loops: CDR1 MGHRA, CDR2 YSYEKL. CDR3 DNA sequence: TGCGCCAGCAGCCAAGGAGCCTCCCGGGACACAATTTTCTATGGCTACACCTTC. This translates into CASSQGASRDTIFYGYTF.

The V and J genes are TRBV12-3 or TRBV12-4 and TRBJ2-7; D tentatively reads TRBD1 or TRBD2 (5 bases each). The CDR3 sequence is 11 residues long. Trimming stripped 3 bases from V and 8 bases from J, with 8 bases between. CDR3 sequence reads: CASSFMGQQYF. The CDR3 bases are TGTGCCAGCAGTTTTATGGGACAGCAGTACTTC.

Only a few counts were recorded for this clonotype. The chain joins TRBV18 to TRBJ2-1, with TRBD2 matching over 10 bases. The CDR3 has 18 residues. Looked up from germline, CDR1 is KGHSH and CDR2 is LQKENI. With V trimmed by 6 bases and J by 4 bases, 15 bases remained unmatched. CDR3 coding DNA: TGTGCCAGCTCTCCCCCTAGCGGGAGTACTTTGAGGTACAATGAGCAGTTCTTC. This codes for CASSPPSGSTLRYNEQFF.

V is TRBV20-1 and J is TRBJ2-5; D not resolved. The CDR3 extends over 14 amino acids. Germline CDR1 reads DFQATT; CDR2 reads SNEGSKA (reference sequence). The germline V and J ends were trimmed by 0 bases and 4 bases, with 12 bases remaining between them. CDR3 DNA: TGCAGTGCTAGAGATCGTGGTTGGGGAGAGACCCAGTACTTC. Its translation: CSARDRGWGETQYF.

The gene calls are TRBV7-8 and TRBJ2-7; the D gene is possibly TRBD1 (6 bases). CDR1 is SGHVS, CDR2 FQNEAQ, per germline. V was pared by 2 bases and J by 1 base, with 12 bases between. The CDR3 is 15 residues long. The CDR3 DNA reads TGTGCCAGCAGCTTATTCGAGGGGGAATCCTACGAGCAGTACTTC. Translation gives CASSLFEGESYEQYF.

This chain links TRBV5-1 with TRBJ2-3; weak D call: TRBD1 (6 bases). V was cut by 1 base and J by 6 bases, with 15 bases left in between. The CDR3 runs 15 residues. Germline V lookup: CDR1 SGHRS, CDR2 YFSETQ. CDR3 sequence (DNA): TGCGCCAGCAGCTTGAGTTTGGGGGCCCCGGATACGCAGTATTTT. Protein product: CASSLSLGAPDTQYF.